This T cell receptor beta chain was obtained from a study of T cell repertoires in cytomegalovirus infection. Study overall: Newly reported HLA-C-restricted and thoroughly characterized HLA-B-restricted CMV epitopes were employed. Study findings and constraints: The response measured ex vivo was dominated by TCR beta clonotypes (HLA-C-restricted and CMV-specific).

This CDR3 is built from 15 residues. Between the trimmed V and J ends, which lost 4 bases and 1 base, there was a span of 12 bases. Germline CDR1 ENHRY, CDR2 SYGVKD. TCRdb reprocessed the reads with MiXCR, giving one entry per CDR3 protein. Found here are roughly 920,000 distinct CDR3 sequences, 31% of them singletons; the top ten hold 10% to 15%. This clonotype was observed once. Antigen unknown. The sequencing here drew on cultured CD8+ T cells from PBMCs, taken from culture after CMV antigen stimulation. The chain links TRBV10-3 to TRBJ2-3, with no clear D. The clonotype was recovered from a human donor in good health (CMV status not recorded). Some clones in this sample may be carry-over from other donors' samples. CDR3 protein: CAISVPSQGTDTQYF. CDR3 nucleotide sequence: TGTGCCATCAGTGTTCCCAGCCAGGGCACAGATACGCAGTATTTT.